This T cell receptor (beta chain) comes out of a study of cytomegalovirus exposure and HLA in healthy donors. PCR involved 60 Vbeta and 13 Jbeta primers. Profiled with immunoSEQ multiplex PCR; TCRdb holds only in-frame clones, not every one. The sample gives about 160,000 clones, 65% to 85% of which show up once; around 6.9% is in the top ten. CDR1 and CDR2 (germline): MNHNS, SASEGT. The CDR3 extends over 13 amino acids. The V gene lost 6 bases and the J gene lost 7 bases, with 15 bases spanning the gap. This clone was counted a few times. The antigen is undetermined. Broader study findings: Near-uniform donor sequencing depth was presumed by presence/absence analyses. Rare TCR sequences predominated, though certain public TCRs were found in many donors.

Sample: PBMCs. The rearrangement joins TRBV6-1 to TRBJ1-1, with a tentative D call TRBD1 (5 bases). The clonotype comes from a male donor in good health and CMV-seropositive. CDR3 DNA sequence: TGTGCCAGCAGACCCTTAACAGGTAATGAAGCTTTCTTT. Its translation is CASRPLTGNEAFF.